Presented here are 32 T cell receptor beta chains from one specimen sequenced in a study of CD8+ T cells in alopecia areata. Following extraction, RNA underwent reverse transcription to cDNA, which served as the sequencing template. Sequencing used immunoSEQ multiplex PCR; TCRdb keeps in-frame clones, though not all of them. The sample consists of around 140,000 clones, 40% to 65% of them appearing once. This material consisted of CD4+ T cells sorted from blood, taken at week 0. Receptors originate from a human donor with alopecia areata.

This rearrangement joins TRBV5-1 to TRBJ2-7, with 10 bases that match TRBD2. CDR3 size: 15 residues. Germline V gene sequence: CDR1 SGHRS, CDR2 YFSETQ. The V gene end was trimmed by 0 bases and the J gene end by 4 bases; junction bases not matched to a gene: 4. This CDR3 reads CASSLDEREGYEQYF. CDR3 coding DNA: TGCGCCAGCAGCTTGGATGAGCGGGAGGGATACGAGCAGTACTTC.

This clone was observed a few times. V and J are TRBV5-1 and TRBJ1-1; D is uncertain. V lost 0 bases and J lost 1, with 7 bases in between. CDR1 is SGHRS and CDR2 is YFSETQ in the germline V gene. The CDR3 has 14 amino acids. CDR3 in amino acids: CASSLGTRNTEAFF. As DNA, the CDR3 is TGCGCCAGCAGCTTGGGGACGAGGAACACTGAAGCTTTCTTT.

V gene TRBV7-2 combines with J gene TRBJ2-7, with D possibly TRBD1 on 5 matching bases. Germline-derived CDR1 and CDR2 are SGHTA and FQGNSA. The CDR3 loop spans 12 amino acids. V was clipped by 5 bases and J by 7 bases, with 12 bases between them. CDR3 amino acids: CASSTTVSEQYF. CDR3 nucleotides: TGTGCCAGCAGCACGACAGTGAGTGAGCAGTACTTC.

The chain couples TRBV7-2 to TRBJ2-5, with D possibly being TRBD2 (5 bases). Germline CDR1 is SGHTA and CDR2 is FQGNSA. The CDR3 sequence is 15 residues long. Trimming took 0 bases from V and 5 from J, leaving 13 bases between them. In nucleotides, the CDR3 is TGTGCCAGCAGCTTAGCCGGGGTGTTTGGGGAGACCCAGTACTTC. It is translated as CASSLAGVFGETQYF.

The chain recombines TRBV7-9 with TRBJ2-5; D perhaps matches TRBD2 (6 bases). Germline V lookup: CDR1 SEHNR, CDR2 FQNEAQ (reference sequence). CDR3 length: 15 residues. V was cut by 6 bases and J by 0 bases, with 14 bases left in between. CDR3 loop: CASSRWAGNQETQYF. DNA of the CDR3: TGTGCCAGCAGTCGATGGGCGGGAAACCAAGAGACCCAGTACTTC.

The chain carries TRBV5-1 and TRBJ2-2; D gene unclear. CDR3 length equals 15 residues. Germline CDR1 and CDR2: SGHRS and YFSETQ. Trimming took 4 bases from V and 0 from J, leaving 10 bases between them. The CDR3 sequence is CASSPDVPNTGELFF. The CDR3, as DNA: TGCGCCAGCAGCCCAGACGTACCGAACACCGGGGAGCTGTTTTTT.

The chain carries TRBV25-1 and TRBJ2-1; 8 bases map to TRBD2. CDR1 is MGHDK and CDR2 is SYGVNS in the germline V gene. This CDR3 is built from 16 residues. J lost 5 bases, V lost 3 bases, and 9 bases had no gene match. The CDR3 here is CASSDWGGRINNEQFF. The CDR3 nucleotides read TGTGCCAGCAGTGATTGGGGCGGGAGGATAAACAATGAGCAGTTCTTC. The complete variable domain, with remaining parts taken from reference TRBV25-1 and TRBJ2-1, reads EADIYQTPRYLVIGTGKKITLECSQTMGHDKMYWYQQDPGMELHLIHYSYGVNSTEKGDLSSESTVSRIRTEHFPLTLESARPSHTSQYLCASSDWGGRINNEQFFGPGTRLTVL.

This clone was recorded a few times. This sequence joins TRBV9 and TRBJ2-1; TRBD2 aligns across 8 bases. V gave up 10 bases and J gave up 1 base; unmatched junction bases: 7. The CDR3 is 14 amino acids. Germline V CDR1 and CDR2: SGDLS, YYNGEE. The CDR3 loop reads CAPAGGESYNEQFF. The CDR3 bases are TGTGCCCCAGCCGGGGGGGAGTCCTACAATGAGCAGTTCTTC.

The chain couples TRBV28 to TRBJ2-5; a possible D gene is TRBD1 (7 bases). The CDR3 runs to 12 residues. Looked up from germline, CDR1 is MDHEN and CDR2 is SYDVKM. CDR3 DNA sequence: TGTGCAGGGGGGACAGAGCGAGAGACCCAGTACTTC. Translated: CAGGTERETQYF.

V is TRBV29-1 and J is TRBJ1-5; TRBD1 might be the D (6 bases). Deletions cut 6 bases from V and 6 bases from J, with 15 bases between. Germline CDR1 is SQVTM and CDR2 is ANQGSEA. This CDR3 has 13 residues. CDR3 nucleotides: TGCAGCGTAAGCAGGGGTGATGGTCAGCCCCAGCATTTT. Residues: CSVSRGDGQPQHF. The full variable domain, in which reference TRBV29-1 and TRBJ1-5 provide the parts outside the CDR3, is SAVISQKPSRDICQRGTSLTIQCQVDSQVTMMFWYRQQPGQSLTLIATANQGSEATYESGFVIDKFPISRPNLTFSTLTVSNMSPEDSSIYLCSVSRGDGQPQHFGDGTRLSIL.

The chain joins TRBV7-2 to TRBJ2-1; D gene unclear. There are 15 residues in the CDR3. V lost 5 bases, J lost 5 bases, and 16 bases lay in between. CDR1 is SGHTA, CDR2 FQGNSA, per germline. Here the CDR3 DNA reads TGTGCCAGCAGCCGCAGACCGCAGAGCGACAATGAGCAGTTCTTC. Its translation: CASSRRPQSDNEQFF.

The table lists this clone with a few counts. The CDR3 DNA sequence: TGTGCCAGCAGCTTAAGGACAGGTGTTAACGCCAATGAGCAGTTCTTC. It is translated as CASSLRTGVNANEQFF. The chain couples TRBV5-8 to TRBJ2-1, with 7 bases lining up with TRBD1. V shed 2 bases and J 6 bases; nucleotides not matched to a gene: 11. Germline CDR1 SGHTS, CDR2 YDEGEE. This CDR3 is built from 16 residues.

The CDR3 loop is CASSLVIAGAGETQYF. The CDR3 DNA reads TGCGCCAGCAGCTTGGTAATAGCGGGAGCGGGGGAGACCCAGTACTTC. The chain recombines TRBV5-1 with TRBJ2-5; TRBD2 matches at 9 bases. Germline V gene data show CDR1 as SGHRS and CDR2 as YFSETQ. Trimming cost V 0 bases and J 5 bases; bases outside gene matches: 8. The CDR3 has 16 residues.

This clone was seen more than once but under ten times. The chain employs TRBV30 and TRBJ2-5; D might be TRBD2 (5 bases). The CDR3 is 14 residues long. CDR1 GTSNPN and CDR2 SVGIG come from the germline V gene (reference sequence). Trimming cost V 3 bases and J 5 bases, with 16 bases left between them. The CDR3 sequence: CAWRRGSGWETQYF. DNA of the CDR3: TGTGCCTGGAGGCGCGGGTCCGGGTGGGAGACCCAGTACTTC.

The V gene is TRBV7-2, the J gene TRBJ2-5; D could derive from TRBD1 or TRBD2 (5 bases each). Germline values: CDR1 SGHTA, CDR2 FQGNSA. The CDR3 spans 14 residues. V gave up 1 base and J gave up 4 bases, with 10 bases separating them. The CDR3 region is CASSLGGDRETQYF. DNA of the CDR3: TGTGCCAGCAGCTTAGGAGGGGACCGAGAGACCCAGTACTTC.

The chain joins TRBV5-6 to TRBJ2-7; D call uncertain. V lost 0 bases and J 3 bases, leaving 7 bases between the germline ends. Germline V gene lookup returns CDR1 SGHDT and CDR2 YYEEEE. The CDR3 is made up of 13 amino acids. The CDR3 DNA reads as TGTGCCAGCAGCTTGGGGCGCTACTACGAGCAGTACTTC. Its protein product is CASSLGRYYEQYF.

The CDR3 loop reads CASSISHQRSTEAFF. The CDR3 region has the DNA TGTGCCAGTAGTATATCTCACCAAAGGAGCACTGAAGCTTTCTTT. The chain joins TRBV19 to TRBJ1-1; D is unclear. V was cut by 2 bases and J by 4 bases, with 14 bases left in between. This CDR3 has 15 residues. Germline CDR1 reads LNHDA; CDR2 reads SQIVND (reference sequence).

This clone was seen more than once but under ten times. This rearrangement joins TRBV7-2 to TRBJ2-2, with D perhaps TRBD2 (5 bases). Trimming removed 2 bases from V and 4 bases from J, with 8 bases in between. CDR3 length: 14 residues. Germline-derived CDR1 and CDR2 are SGHTA and FQGNSA. The CDR3 nucleotides are TGTGCCAGCAGCTTAACGGGGAGCACCGGGGAGCTGTTTTTT. Residues: CASSLTGSTGELFF. The full variable domain, in which reference TRBV7-2 and TRBJ2-2 provide the parts outside the CDR3, is GAGVSQSPSNKVTEKGKDVELRCDPISGHTALYWYRQSLGQGLEFLIYFQGNSAPDKSGLPSDRFSAERTGGSVSTLTIQRTQQEDSAVYLCASSLTGSTGELFFGEGSRLTVL.

The chain employs TRBV30 and TRBJ2-7; D perhaps matches TRBD1 (6 bases). Deletions cut 3 bases from V and 0 bases from J, with 12 bases between. The CDR3 contains 14 residues. Germline CDR1 GTSNPN, CDR2 SVGIG (reference sequence). This CDR3 reads CAWRRGQLSYEQYF. CDR3 nucleotides: TGTGCCTGGAGGCGCGGACAGCTCTCCTACGAGCAGTACTTC.

The chain has TRBV6-5 and TRBJ2-5; TRBD1 agrees at 8 bases. CDR3 length: 14 amino acids. V dropped 7 bases and J dropped 4; count of bases not matched to a gene: 8. Germline CDR1 is MNHEY and CDR2 is SVGAGI. CDR3 DNA sequence: TGTGCCAGCACCGCACCAGGGGGCGCAGAGACCCAGTACTTC. Its protein product is CASTAPGGAETQYF.

This clone was seen more than once but under ten times. The CDR3 is CASSSGAGETQYF. The CDR3 DNA reads TGTGCCAGCAGCTCTGGGGCTGGAGAGACCCAGTACTTC. V is TRBV7-3 and J is TRBJ2-5; D might be TRBD1 (5 bases). Germline V gene sequence: CDR1 SGHTA, CDR2 FQGTGA. The V end was cut by 4 bases, the J end by 4 bases, with 10 bases between. CDR3 length: 13 residues.

In the case of this clone: Other DNA sequences in the sample encode the same CDR3. V and J are TRBV5-1 and TRBJ1-1; no firm D call. Between the trimmed V and J ends, which lost 0 bases and 1 base, there was a span of 4 bases. Germline V CDR1 and CDR2: SGHRS, YFSETQ. The CDR3 is made up of 13 amino acids. CDR3 nucleotide sequence: TGCGCCAGCAGCTTGGGGTCGAACACTGAAGCTTTCTTT. Protein sequence: CASSLGSNTEAFF.

This clone was seen a handful of times. This rearrangement joins TRBV9 to TRBJ2-1; the match to TRBD2 covers 10 bases. The CDR3 loop spans 19 amino acids. Germline V lookup: CDR1 SGDLS, CDR2 YYNGEE. V shed 0 bases, J shed 5 bases, and the junction held 14 bases outside the gene matches. CDR3 protein: CASSVEGLAGAVLNNEQFF. As DNA, the CDR3 is TGTGCCAGCAGCGTAGAAGGTCTAGCGGGAGCCGTCCTTAACAATGAGCAGTTCTTC.

Points on this clone: The conserved phenylalanine or tryptophan is not found at the CDR3 terminus, so this likely reflects a read error. The limits of the CDR3 on the DNA are not certain, so only TCRdb's listed CDR3 is given. This chain links TRBV2 with TRBJ2-7; the table's D gene call, TRBD2, was not cross checked with the DNA. In germline, CDR1 is SNHLY, CDR2 FYNNEI. Ends included, the CDR3 has 13 residues. The CDR3 loop reads CASSEARGLAHLY.

The chain combines TRBV29-1 with TRBJ2-5; TRBD1 or TRBD2 may be the D gene (5 bases each). CDR1 and CDR2 (germline): SQVTM, ANQGSEA. CDR3 length: 15 amino acids. Trimming took 1 base from V and 0 from J, leaving 12 bases between them. For the CDR3, the DNA is TGCAGCGTTGAAGGGGGACGGGGAGACCAAGAGACCCAGTACTTC. Protein: CSVEGGRGDQETQYF. The complete variable domain, with remaining parts taken from reference TRBV29-1 and TRBJ2-5, reads SAVISQKPSRDICQRGTSLTIQCQVDSQVTMMFWYRQQPGQSLTLIATANQGSEATYESGFVIDKFPISRPNLTFSTLTVSNMSPEDSSIYLCSVEGGRGDQETQYFGPGTRLLVL.

Only a few counts were recorded for this clone. The V call is TRBV19, the J call TRBJ2-3; 7 bases map to TRBD2. Germline V CDR1 and CDR2: LNHDA, SQIVND (reference sequence). This CDR3 comprises 15 residues. Losses at the gene ends were 7 bases for V and 2 bases for J; bases not matched to a gene: 9. CDR3 nucleotides: TGTGCCAGTACCGCCGGGACTACACACACAGATACGCAGTATTTT. Translating gives CASTAGTTHTDTQYF.

This clone was seen more than once but under ten times. V gene TRBV6-5 combines with J gene TRBJ2-7; 7 bases line up with TRBD1. The V gene's germline CDR1 is MNHEY and CDR2 SVGAGI. There are 14 residues in the CDR3. The ends lost 2 bases at V and 6 bases at J; junction bases unmatched: 7. The CDR3 loop reads CASSYGRDSSEQYF. CDR3 bases: TGTGCCAGCAGTTACGGTCGGGACAGCTCCGAGCAGTACTTC.

The chain employs TRBV29-1 and TRBJ2-3, with D possibly TRBD2 on 5 matching bases. The CDR3 totals 13 residues. Germline V CDR1 and CDR2: SQVTM, ANQGSEA. V was cut by 6 bases and J by 1 base, with 11 bases left in between. The CDR3 region is CSVWRSGTDTQYF. CDR3 in DNA: TGCAGCGTGTGGAGGTCCGGCACAGATACGCAGTATTTT.

The genes are TRBV5-4 and TRBJ2-5; D possibly uses TRBD1 or TRBD2 (6 bases each). Trimming took off 7 bases at V and 1 base at J, with 17 bases between the two ends. The germline CDR1 and CDR2 sequences are SGHNT and YYREEE (reference sequence). The CDR3 consists of 15 residues. The CDR3 reads CASLSDPGAQETQYF. CDR3 DNA: TGTGCCAGCCTCTCCGACCCGGGGGCCCAAGAGACCCAGTACTTC.

V and J are TRBV9 and TRBJ2-2, with D tentatively TRBD2 (6 bases). The CDR3 runs 16 residues. Trimming stripped 0 bases from V and 3 bases from J, with 12 bases between. Germline V CDR1 and CDR2: SGDLS, YYNGEE. CDR3 residues: CASSVVAGSYTGELFF. CDR3 in DNA: TGTGCCAGCAGCGTAGTCGCGGGAAGTTACACCGGGGAGCTGTTTTTT.

V gene TRBV5-1 combines with J gene TRBJ2-5; no definite D call. Trimming took off 0 bases at V and 5 bases at J, with 11 bases between the two ends. This CDR3 is 14 amino acids long. CDR1 is SGHRS and CDR2 is YFSETQ in the germline V gene. The CDR3 reads CASSLGYGIETQYF. CDR3 coding DNA: TGCGCCAGCAGCTTGGGCTACGGCATCGAGACCCAGTACTTC.

This clone was detected only a few times. This chain uses TRBV30 with TRBJ1-1, with D unclear. Trimming stripped 0 bases from V and 7 bases from J, with 21 bases between. The V gene's germline CDR1 is GTSNPN and CDR2 SVGIG (reference sequence). CDR3 length: 16 amino acids. This chain's CDR3 is CAWSVPRSDGRSEAFF. CDR3 coding DNA: TGTGCCTGGAGTGTACCCCGTTCAGACGGGCGGAGTGAAGCTTTCTTT.